The clone carrying this T cell receptor (beta chain) has at least ten counts. The target antigen is unknown. Preparation of TCR beta libraries was done by quantitative 5'-RACE with molecular barcodes. TCRdb passed the 5' RACE reads through MiXCR, listing each CDR3 protein once. This table holds 36,000 or so distinct CDR3 sequences, around 6% found once. This sample was included in a study of CD8 T cells in ankylosing spondylitis. The CDR3 has 13 residues. Germline CDR1 is SGHDN and CDR2 is FVKESK. The germline V and J ends were trimmed by 2 bases and 5 bases, with 6 bases remaining between them. Study-level results: Ankylosing spondylitis blood seemed to carry a telltale TCR beta motif made of fewer than ten highly homologous variants. Researchers reportedly found disease-linked clones significantly enriched in matched ankylosing spondylitis synovial fluid.

The sequencing sample was made of blood, either unsorted or a sorted T cell fraction (not recorded which). The TCR originated in a male donor with ankylosing spondylitis or in good health (not recorded which). This chain joins TRBV14 and TRBJ2-2; tentatively, D is TRBD1 (6 bases). Here the CDR3 DNA reads TGTGCCAGCAGCCAAAGGGGGACCGGGGAGCTGTTTTTT. It translates to CASSQRGTGELFF.